This T cell receptor (beta chain) comes out of a study of intratumoral heterogeneity in liver cancer. About the full investigation: Across the full approximately 15-patient cohort, most patients were male and a median age of roughly 69 years was recorded. To examine intratumor heterogeneity, the study integrated RNA-seq, DNA sequencing, TCR-seq and SNP array data obtained from multiple regions of hepatocellular carcinoma specimens. The full cohort included around 72 multiregional samples from 14 HCC patients, consisting of 51 tumoral regions and some 20 adjacent nontumoral regions.

This clone was seen once. Its antigen remains unidentified. No clone much larger than this one lies a single base away; base qualities are absent. The sample contains more than one DNA sequence encoding this CDR3. Early-stage hepatocellular carcinoma was present in all patients, and no therapy was administered to any patient before surgical resection. The sampled areas showed no macroscopic signs of necrosis or hemorrhage. TCR sequencing (ImmunoSeq) was performed on multiple regions from a couple of patients. Frozen resection tissue samples were collected at a distance of at least 1 cm from each other. The N label marked samples taken from nontumoral liver tissue adjacent to the tumor. Genomic DNA was isolated from bulk tissue with the DNeasy blood and tissue kit. CDR1 and CDR2 are read off the germline V gene (reference sequence) as LNHNV and YYDKDF. The junction carries 7 bases between V and J, which are trimmed by 0 bases and 4 bases respectively. The CDR3 holds 13 amino acids from the cysteine to the phenylalanine. This entry keeps only the CDR3 DNA: 39 bases, framed from base 1.

Broader findings and caveats from the paper: Limitations acknowledged by the authors included a relatively low number of patients and under-sampled representation of tumor-infiltrating lymphocytes.

The immunoSEQ assay was used to sequence TCR beta chain CDR3 regions from genomic DNA. Rearranged VDJ segments were amplified with primers that anneal to V and J segments. On the study's bioinformatics: The ImmunoSeq Analyzer software was used to calculate clonality and richness metrics. Differentially abundant clones between regions were identified using Fisher's exact test plus a beta-binomial method for added stringency. TCRdb carries this immuneACCESS record with in-frame sequences only. Its versions omit some clonotypes, under half of them owing to an unresolved V gene in the studies checked, with the rest unexplained. From that table come the V and J calls and clone size; the DNA was used to work out D and trimming. This sample holds about 20,000 clones; 73% were observed only once. Together, the top ten hold about 15% of the sample.

This receptor chain uses TRBV15 and TRBJ2-7; the D gene assignment is ambiguous. Specimen: tumor-adjacent normal tissue, collected before any cancer treatment. The source of this sequence is a woman in her seventies with hepatocellular carcinoma. The nucleotide sequence is given as TGTGCCACCAGCAGAGATCCAGATTACGAGCAGTACTTC. This encodes CATSRDPDYEQYF.